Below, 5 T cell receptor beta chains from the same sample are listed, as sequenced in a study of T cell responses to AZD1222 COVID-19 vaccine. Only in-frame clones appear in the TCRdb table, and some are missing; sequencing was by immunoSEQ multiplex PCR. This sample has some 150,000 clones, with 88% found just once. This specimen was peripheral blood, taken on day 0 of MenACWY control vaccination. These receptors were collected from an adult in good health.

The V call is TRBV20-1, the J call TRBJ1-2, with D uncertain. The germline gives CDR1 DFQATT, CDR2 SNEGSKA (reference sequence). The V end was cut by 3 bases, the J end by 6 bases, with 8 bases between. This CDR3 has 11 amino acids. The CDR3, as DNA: TGCAGTGCTAGTCGGGTGGATGGCTACACCTTC. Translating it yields CSASRVDGYTF.

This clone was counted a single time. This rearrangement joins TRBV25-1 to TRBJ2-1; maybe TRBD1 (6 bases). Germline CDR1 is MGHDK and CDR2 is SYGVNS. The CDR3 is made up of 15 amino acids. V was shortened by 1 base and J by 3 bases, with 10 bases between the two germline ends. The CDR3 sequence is CASSEFLGHYNEQFF. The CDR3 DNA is TGTGCCAGCAGTGAATTTCTGGGACACTACAATGAGCAGTTCTTC.

CDR3 DNA: TGTGCCAGCTCACCGGGACAGGGTGTTCATCAGCCCCAGCATTTT. Translation gives CASSPGQGVHQPQHF. The chain uses TRBV18 and TRBJ1-5; TRBD1 agrees at 9 bases. CDR1 KGHSH and CDR2 LQKENI come from the germline V gene. The CDR3 runs 15 residues. Trimming removed 3 bases from V and 5 bases from J; junction bases left unmatched: 5.

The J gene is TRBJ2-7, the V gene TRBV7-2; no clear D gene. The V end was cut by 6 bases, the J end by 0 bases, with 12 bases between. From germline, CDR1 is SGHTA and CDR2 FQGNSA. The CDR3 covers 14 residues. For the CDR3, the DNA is TGTGCCAGCAGTTGGCCTGGGCTCTCCTACGAGCAGTACTTC. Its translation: CASSWPGLSYEQYF. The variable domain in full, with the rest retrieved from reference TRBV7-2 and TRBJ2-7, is GAGVSQSPSNKVTEKGKDVELRCDPISGHTALYWYRQSLGQGLEFLIYFQGNSAPDKSGLPSDRFSAERTGGSVSTLTIQRTQQEDSAVYLCASSWPGLSYEQYFGPGTRLTVT.

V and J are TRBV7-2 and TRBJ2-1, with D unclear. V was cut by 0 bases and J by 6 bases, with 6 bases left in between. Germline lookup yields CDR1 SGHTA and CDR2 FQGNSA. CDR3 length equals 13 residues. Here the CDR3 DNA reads TGTGCCAGCAGCTTAGCCGGCTCCAATGAGCAGTTCTTC. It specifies CASSLAGSNEQFF.